This T cell receptor beta chain was recovered during a study of tumor-infiltrating lymphocytes in localized non-small cell lung cancer. TCRdb's table, derived via immunoSEQ multiplex PCR, lists solely in-frame clones and lacks some. The data show 25,000 or so clones, around 73% seen once. Germline V lookup: CDR1 SEHNR, CDR2 FQNEAQ (reference sequence). Trimming removed 1 base at V and 7 bases at J, with 16 bases between. The CDR3 runs 15 residues. The rearrangement links TRBV7-9 to TRBJ1-1, with no clear D. The sequenced material came from lung tumor tissue. This sequence originates from a human donor with non-small cell lung cancer. Here the CDR3 DNA reads TGTGCCAGCAGCTTAGGCCTCGTAACGGCGGATGAAGCTTTCTTT. It yields the protein CASSLGLVTADEAFF. Looking up the rest from reference TRBV7-9 and TRBJ1-1 gives the full variable domain: DTGVSQNPRHKITKRGQNVTFRCDPISEHNRLYWYRQTLGQGPEFLTYFQNEAQLEKSRLLSDRFSAERPKGSFSTLEIQRTEQGDSAMYLCASSLGLVTADEAFFGQGTRLTVV.